These 2 T cell receptor beta chains were all obtained from the same sample, sequenced in a study of technical replicates of blood from a few donors. Assay: immunoSEQ multiplex PCR; the TCRdb copy retains only in-frame clones and omits some. The table shows under 100,000 clones, with under 97% occurring only once. Sequenced input: T cells isolated from PBMCs. The receptors derive from a human donor in good health.

The V and J genes are TRBV7-3 and TRBJ2-1, with TRBD1 identical over 8 bases. V trimming: 3 bases; J trimming: 7 bases; junction bases outside the gene matches: 2. Germline CDR1 and CDR2: SGHTA and FQGTGA. This CDR3 has 13 amino acids. The CDR3 DNA sequence: TGTGCCAGCAGCTTCAGACAGGGGAATGAGCAGTTCTTC. Translating gives CASSFRQGNEQFF.

This rearrangement joins TRBV10-2 to TRBJ1-3; 7 nucleotides line up with TRBD1. V shed 8 bases, J shed 5 bases, and the junction held 12 bases outside the gene matches. The CDR3 loop spans 15 amino acids. Germline V gene sequence: CDR1 WSHSY, CDR2 SAAADI. CDR3 coding DNA: TGCGCCAGCTCACAGGCCGGGACAGCAAGAAACACCATATATTTT. It encodes CASSQAGTARNTIYF.